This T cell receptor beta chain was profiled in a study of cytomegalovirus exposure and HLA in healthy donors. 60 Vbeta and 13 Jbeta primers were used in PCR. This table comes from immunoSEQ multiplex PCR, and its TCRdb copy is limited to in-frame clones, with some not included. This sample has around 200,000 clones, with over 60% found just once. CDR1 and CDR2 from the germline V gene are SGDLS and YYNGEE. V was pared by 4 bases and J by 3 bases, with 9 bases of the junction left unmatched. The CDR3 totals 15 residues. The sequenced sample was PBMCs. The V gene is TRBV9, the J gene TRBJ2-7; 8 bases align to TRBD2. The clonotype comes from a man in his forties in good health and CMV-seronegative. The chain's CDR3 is CASSPRGTSGYEQYF. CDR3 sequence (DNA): TGTGCCAGCAGCCCTCGTGGGACTAGTGGCTACGAGCAGTACTTC.